This passage covers 26 T cell receptor beta chains from one sample sequenced in a study of T-cell reconstitution after alpha-beta-depleted transplantation in children (dated by TCRdb to 2015 to 2016). The treatment or condition tag for this specimen amounts to: allogeneic hematopoietic cell transplantation with graft depleted of TCRalphabeta T cells and CD19 B cells. Library construction relied on PCR. The data were produced on an Illumina HiSeq 2500. Molecular barcoding was employed in the preparation of TCR libraries, with unique molecular identifiers being used to normalize TCRbeta repertoire quantification. TCRdb trimmed public reads at Q25 via fastp, called clones via MiXCR and kept in-frame beta chains. Each entry is one CDR3 protein sequence, shown with its most common DNA and genes. Within this sample are about 440,000 distinct CDR3 sequences, with around two fifths of them counted one time only. Around a quarter of the sample is in the top ten clones.

The material was PBMCs, obtained before TCRalphabeta/CD19-depleted stem cell transplant. The receptor set was obtained from a girl aged 2-10 years with aplastic anemia, due to receive a stem cell transplant.

The chain is built from TRBV29-1 and TRBJ2-7; perhaps TRBD1 as D (6 bases). V was cut by 2 bases and J by 6 bases, with 23 bases left in between. The CDR3 totals 16 residues. Germline assignment: CDR1 SQVTM and CDR2 ANQGSEA. The DNA of the CDR3 is TGCAGCGTTGAACATGTCGAACAGGGAGTTCTGGGCGAGCAGTACTTC. Amino acids: CSVEHVEQGVLGEQYF.

This clonotype has only a few counts. V is TRBV5-1 and J is TRBJ2-5; 7 bases align to TRBD1. CDR1 is SGHRS, CDR2 YFSETQ, per germline. After removal of 4 bases from V and 3 bases from J, the junction contained 6 bases not matched to a gene. There are 14 residues in the CDR3. In DNA, the CDR3 is TGCGCCAGCAGCACCAGGGACAGCAAAGAGACCCAGTACTTC. Its protein is CASSTRDSKETQYF. The whole variable domain, filled in from reference TRBV5-1 and TRBJ2-5, reads KAGVTQTPRYLIKTRGQQVTLSCSPISGHRSVSWYQQTPGQGLQFLFEYFSETQRNKGNFPGRFSGRQFSNSRSEMNVSTLELGDSALYLCASSTRDSKETQYFGPGTRLLVL.

V is TRBV20-1 and J is TRBJ1-1; the D gene is possibly TRBD1 (6 bases). CDR1 and CDR2 (germline): DFQATT, SNEGSKA (reference sequence). The CDR3 runs to 13 residues. V gave up 6 bases and J gave up 10 bases, with 21 bases separating them. The CDR3 nucleotides read TGCAGTGCCGTTATCGACAGGCCCAAGGGAGCTTTCTTT. This encodes CSAVIDRPKGAFF.

This rearrangement joins TRBV20-1 to TRBJ1-1; the D is unclear. Trimming shortened V by 7 bases and J by 5 bases, and 17 bases separated the two germline ends. The CDR3 is made up of 13 amino acids. The germline V gene has CDR1 DFQATT and CDR2 SNEGSKA (reference sequence). The CDR3 spells CSVGGSLGTEAFF. The CDR3 DNA follows: TGCAGTGTAGGCGGGAGCCTGGGGACTGAAGCTTTCTTT.

In its sample, this clonotype was seen many times. V is TRBV20-1 and J is TRBJ1-1, with D perhaps TRBD1 (6 bases). The CDR3 loop spans 13 amino acids. Trimming took 3 bases from V and 1 from J, leaving 9 bases between them. CDR1 is DFQATT and CDR2 is SNEGSKA in the germline V gene (reference sequence). The CDR3 sequence: CSARGQSNTEAFF. CDR3 nucleotide sequence: TGCAGTGCTAGGGGACAATCGAACACTGAAGCTTTCTTT.

This clonotype was counted only a few times. The rearrangement joins TRBV7-2 to TRBJ2-1; no clear D. The CDR3 sequence is 15 residues long. Trimming shortened V by 5 bases and J by 4 bases, and 15 bases separated the two germline ends. Per germline, CDR1 SGHTA and CDR2 FQGNSA. The DNA of the CDR3 is TGTGCCAGCAGCCATCCTGCTGACACGTACAATGAGCAGTTCTTC. It encodes CASSHPADTYNEQFF.

There are many counts of this clonotype. The chain links TRBV5-1 to TRBJ1-1; D gene unclear. The CDR3 length is 15 residues. V was clipped by 3 bases and J by 0 bases, with 12 bases between them. Germline V CDR1 and CDR2: SGHRS, YFSETQ. The CDR3 region has the DNA TGCGCCAGCAGCTCGACCCAGGAAATGAACACTGAAGCTTTCTTT. It is translated as CASSSTQEMNTEAFF. The variable domain in full, with the rest retrieved from reference TRBV5-1 and TRBJ1-1, is KAGVTQTPRYLIKTRGQQVTLSCSPISGHRSVSWYQQTPGQGLQFLFEYFSETQRNKGNFPGRFSGRQFSNSRSEMNVSTLELGDSALYLCASSSTQEMNTEAFFGQGTRLTVV.

Concerning this clonotype: A much larger clone differs from this one at a single base, so this may be a read error. The chain links TRBV5-1 to TRBJ2-3, with TRBD2 as a possible D gene (6 bases). The CDR3 has 16 amino acids. CDR1 SGHRS and CDR2 YFSETQ come from the germline V gene. Trimming pared 0 bases from V and 2 bases from J, leaving 13 bases between. The CDR3 loop is CASSLDKKRVTDTQYF. CDR3 sequence (DNA): TGCGCCAGCAGCTTGGATAAAAAGCGGGTCACAGATACGCAGTATTTT.

The chain recombines TRBV6-2 or TRBV6-3 with TRBJ2-2; 9 bases are a match to TRBD1. The CDR3 has 15 amino acids. Germline CDR1 reads MNHEY; CDR2 reads SVGEGT. The junction had 7 bases not matched to a gene; V was cut back by 6 bases and J by 5 bases. CDR3 sequence reads: CASRLTGGQTGELFF. CDR3 DNA sequence: TGTGCCAGCAGACTTACAGGGGGCCAAACCGGGGAGCTGTTTTTT.

The rearrangement links TRBV7-2 to TRBJ1-3; 7 bases map to TRBD1. The length of the CDR3 is 16 residues. The germline V gene has CDR1 SGHTA and CDR2 FQGNSA. V lost 6 bases and J lost 0; bases outside the gene matches: 8. The CDR3 is CASRRETGSSGNTIYF. As DNA, the CDR3 is TGTGCCAGCAGAAGGGAGACAGGGAGCTCTGGAAACACCATATATTTT.

This chain joins TRBV5-5 and TRBJ2-1, with 13 bases identical to TRBD2. The V and J ends lost 4 bases and 0 bases, in that order; junction bases with no gene match: 4. The germline CDR1 and CDR2 sequences are SGHKS and YYEKEE (reference sequence). CDR3 length equals 17 residues. CDR3 residues: CASSPRTSGSSYNEQFF. In nucleotides, the CDR3 is TGTGCCAGCAGCCCCAGGACTAGCGGGAGCTCCTACAATGAGCAGTTCTTC.

Only a few counts were recorded for this clonotype. The genes are TRBV14 and TRBJ1-1; tentative D call: TRBD1 (5 bases). V shed 3 bases and J shed 4 bases, with 6 bases lying between them. In germline, CDR1 is SGHDN, CDR2 FVKESK. The CDR3 is 12 amino acids. The CDR3 spells CASSQGTTEAFF. CDR3 nucleotides: TGTGCCAGCAGCCAGGGGACCACTGAAGCTTTCTTT.

The chain uses TRBV7-6 and TRBJ2-2, with TRBD1 identical over 10 bases. The J segment lost 5 bases and the V segment lost 10 bases, leaving 13 bases of the junction unmatched. The CDR3 sequence is 16 residues long. The germline V gene has CDR1 SGHVS and CDR2 FNYEAQ. The DNA of the CDR3 is TGTGCCACCCTTGCGTTTGACAGGGGGCAGACCGGGGAGCTGTTTTTT. Translated: CATLAFDRGQTGELFF.

This clonotype turned up a few times. This rearrangement joins TRBV12-3 or TRBV12-4 to TRBJ2-7; a weak D match, TRBD2 (5 bases). The CDR3 loop spans 12 amino acids. V was shortened by 5 bases and J by 7 bases, with 12 bases between the two germline ends. CDR3 DNA: TGTGCCAGCAGTCCCCATGGGAGAGAGCAGTACTTC. This encodes CASSPHGREQYF.

The chain is built from TRBV20-1 and TRBJ1-1; D may be TRBD1 (5 bases). The germline V and J ends were trimmed by 0 bases and 0 bases, with 14 bases remaining between them. The CDR3 covers 16 residues. CDR1 is DFQATT and CDR2 is SNEGSKA in the germline V gene (reference sequence). The CDR3 protein is CSAREVGAALNTEAFF. The CDR3 DNA is TGCAGTGCTAGAGAGGTCGGGGCAGCCTTGAACACTGAAGCTTTCTTT.

The chain links TRBV27 to TRBJ1-2, with D possibly matching TRBD1 (6 bases). Trimming pared 5 bases from V and 8 bases from J, leaving 12 bases between. Germline V gene lookup returns CDR1 MNHEY and CDR2 SMNVEV (reference sequence). The CDR3 is made up of 12 amino acids. Here the CDR3 DNA reads TGTGCCAGCAGTCCCAGGGGTGGCGGCTACACCTTC. This codes for CASSPRGGGYTF.

This clonotype has a count of ten or more. The chain combines TRBV12-3 or TRBV12-4 with TRBJ2-2; D is perhaps TRBD1 or TRBD2 (6 bases each). Trimming took 6 bases from V and 2 from J, leaving 13 bases between them. The CDR3 is 15 residues long. The CDR3 region has the DNA TGTGCCAGCAGAATGGGGGGCTCAAACACCGGGGAGCTGTTTTTT. It yields the protein CASRMGGSNTGELFF.

CDR3 nucleotide sequence: TGTGCCAGCAGCTTGCCCCCACTGAATGAGCAGTTCTTC. The encoded protein is CASSLPPLNEQFF. J is TRBJ2-1 and V is TRBV7-2; D is unresolved. This CDR3 is built from 13 residues. With 3 bases removed from V and 7 bases from J, the gap between germline ends came to 10 bases. Germline lookup yields CDR1 SGHTA and CDR2 FQGNSA.

The genes are TRBV2 and TRBJ2-3; 12 nucleotides align to TRBD2. CDR1 and CDR2 from the germline V gene are SNHLY and FYNNEI. There are 15 residues in the CDR3. V dropped 6 bases and J dropped 3; count of bases not matched to a gene: 4. The DNA of the CDR3 is TGTGCCAGCAGGGATGGGACTAGCGGGACAGATACGCAGTATTTT. Translated: CASRDGTSGTDTQYF.

This chain links TRBV20-1 with TRBJ2-5; D is unclear. From germline, CDR1 is DFQATT and CDR2 SNEGSKA (reference sequence). V shed 1 base and J shed 1 base, with 13 bases lying between them. This CDR3 comprises 15 residues. The CDR3 is CSARAPTAVQETQYF. The CDR3 DNA sequence: TGCAGTGCTAGAGCCCCGACTGCAGTCCAAGAGACCCAGTACTTC.

This clonotype was seen more than once but under ten times. This sequence joins TRBV4-1 and TRBJ2-6, with D possibly matching TRBD2 (6 bases). The CDR3 is made up of 18 amino acids. CDR1 is MGHRA and CDR2 is YSYEKL in the germline V gene. Trimming pared 1 base from V and 0 bases from J, leaving 13 bases between. The CDR3 sequence: CASSQVVGLGSGANVLTF. CDR3 in DNA: TGCGCCAGCAGCCAAGTAGTGGGACTCGGCTCTGGGGCCAACGTCCTGACTTTC.

The chain employs TRBV20-1 and TRBJ2-2; D unclear. This CDR3 region has 13 residues. V lost 5 bases to trimming and J lost 5 bases, with 12 bases between them. The germline gives CDR1 DFQATT, CDR2 SNEGSKA (reference sequence). CDR3 sequence: CSAQDGWTGELFF. The CDR3 DNA reads as TGCAGTGCTCAAGATGGGTGGACCGGGGAGCTGTTTTTT.

The chain couples TRBV25-1 to TRBJ2-1; 10 bases agree with TRBD1. This CDR3 has 15 amino acids. The junction had 5 bases not matched to a gene; V was cut back by 4 bases and J by 5 bases. Germline-derived CDR1 and CDR2 are MGHDK and SYGVNS. For the CDR3, the DNA is TGTGCCAGCAGTGTTGCGGGACAGGGGAACAATGAGCAGTTCTTC. Translated: CASSVAGQGNNEQFF.

The chain employs TRBV20-1 and TRBJ1-3, with D unresolved. The CDR3 contains 16 residues. The ends were cut back, 1 base at V and 4 bases at J, with 17 bases in the middle. Germline CDR1 DFQATT, CDR2 SNEGSKA (reference sequence). This CDR3 is CSARGSSRASGNTIYF. CDR3 sequence (DNA): TGCAGTGCTAGAGGTTCCTCTAGGGCGTCAGGAAACACCATATATTTT.

This clonotype has more than one count but fewer than ten. CDR3 nucleotide sequence: TGTGCCAGTACCCCCCGGACAGGGTGGAACACTGAAGCTTTCTTT. Its translation is CASTPRTGWNTEAFF. The V and J genes are TRBV19 and TRBJ1-1, with 8 bases identical to TRBD1. The CDR3 extends over 15 amino acids. Trimming at V came to 7 bases and at J to 1 base, leaving 8 bases not matched to a gene. The V gene's germline CDR1 is LNHDA and CDR2 SQIVND (reference sequence).

This clonotype was seen a single time. The V and J genes are TRBV28 and TRBJ2-1, with TRBD1 matching 10 bases. The junction had 15 bases not matched to a gene; V was cut back by 8 bases and J by 8 bases. This CDR3 comprises 16 residues. Germline values: CDR1 MDHEN, CDR2 SYDVKM. The CDR3 sequence: CASATSPGQGIDEQFF. In DNA form, the CDR3 reads TGTGCCAGCGCCACCTCACCGGGACAGGGGATCGATGAGCAGTTCTTC.